This T cell receptor (beta chain) comes out of a study of blood T cell repertoires in COVID-19. About the research overall: Sources were T cells, B-cell-depleted T cells, or PBMCs; the material itself was cDNA or gDNA.

Trimming took 2 bases from V and 2 from J; bases not matched to a gene: 12. Germline values: CDR1 MNHEY, CDR2 SVGEGT. This CDR3 is built from 17 residues. Original handling: Amplified reference gene primers provided the basis for estimating nucleated cell counts. Repertoires were generated with immunoSEQ multiplex PCR, while TCRdb's copy carries only in-frame clones and drops some. That table is the source of V, J and clone size, and D and trimming were worked out from the DNA. The sample holds 130,000 or so clones, 80% to 85% seen once. The V call is TRBV6-2 or TRBV6-3, the J call TRBJ2-7, with 7 bases lining up with TRBD2. This TCR was recovered from a man aged 30 to 45 with COVID-19, enrolled during active disease. The sample was peripheral blood. Written as DNA, the CDR3 is TGTGCCAGCAGTTACCCCGGGGCGGGAGTGATAACCTACGAGCAGTACTTC. Encoded protein: CASSYPGAGVITYEQYF.